A single sample is the source of the 14 T cell receptor beta chains below, sequenced in a study of T cells in women clearing cervical HPV infection. Measured with immunoSEQ multiplex PCR; TCRdb has only the in-frame clones, and not every one. The table lists about 17,000 clones. Sequenced input: blood buffy coat. The source is a woman aged 18 to 75 with a cervical HPV16 infection that either progressed to CIN3+ or cleared (not recorded which).

In terms of frequency, this clone is medium-sized. From the germline J gene comes the end of the CDR3, since the read stops 3 residues before it. The chain is built from TRBV10-1 and TRBJ2-7; 10 bases align to TRBD2. Trimming removed 8 bases from V and 2 bases from J; junction bases left unmatched: 21. Per the germline V gene, CDR1 is WNHNN and CDR2 is SYGVQD (reference sequence). The CDR3 extends over 19 amino acids. The CDR3 region is CASGWAQPSGSVKAYEQYF. The CDR3 bases that were read are TGCGCCAGCGGCTGGGCTCAGCCTAGCGGGAGTGTCAAAGCCTACGAG.

About this clone: The CDR3 end falls 3 residues outside the read, so it is completed with the germline J gene. Other DNA variants within this sample encode the same CDR3. The chain links TRBV20-1 to TRBJ1-5; no definite D call. This CDR3 is 13 amino acids long. The germline CDR1 and CDR2 sequences are DFQATT and SNEGSKA (reference sequence). Trimming cost V 2 bases and J 4 bases, with 9 bases left between them. The sequenced CDR3 bases are TGCAGTGCTAGAACCGGGTATAATCAGCCC. This gives the protein CSARTGYNQP. In full, the CDR3 is CSARTGYNQPQHF.

With respect to this clone: The sequence runs out 3 residues before the end of the CDR3; the remainder is reconstructed from the germline J gene. The J gene is TRBJ2-6, the V gene TRBV4-1, with D tentatively TRBD2 (6 bases). The germline V gene encodes CDR1 MGHRA and CDR2 YSYEKL. This CDR3 comprises 17 residues. Trimming left V 4 bases short and J 1 base short, with 14 bases between. CDR3 DNA (partial): TGCGCCAGCAGCCGGGACTTTCAAGAATCTGGGGCCAACGTC. This encodes CASSRDFQESGANV. The full-length CDR3 reads as CASSRDFQESGANVLTF.

The CDR3 loop reads CSASVETQYF. The DNA read from the CDR3 is TGCAGTGCTAGCGTCGAGACC. This chain connects TRBV20-1 to TRBJ2-5; no definite D call. The read stops 3 residues short of the end of the CDR3; the missing end is completed from the germline J gene. The germline CDR1 and CDR2 sequences are DFQATT and SNEGSKA (reference sequence). CDR3 size: 10 residues. The germline V and J ends were trimmed by 3 bases and 5 bases, with 4 bases remaining between them.

Regarding this clone: From the germline J gene comes the end of the CDR3, since the read stops 3 residues before it. The chain recombines TRBV5-1 with TRBJ1-2, with a weak D call TRBD1 (6 bases). Germline-derived CDR1 and CDR2 are SGHRS and YFSETQ. CDR3 length: 14 amino acids. V was clipped by 3 bases and J by 4 bases, with 13 bases between them. The CDR3: CASSSMGAAYGYTF. CDR3 DNA, as far as it was read: TGCGCCAGCAGCTCAATGGGGGCGGCCTATGGC.

Notes on this clone: Read data end 3 residues before the CDR3 end; the end is taken from the germline J gene. This chain uses TRBV6-1 with TRBJ1-5; no definite D call. The CDR3 is 14 amino acids. V was pared by 4 bases and J by 9 bases, with 16 bases between. Per the germline V gene, CDR1 is MNHNS and CDR2 is SASEGT. This CDR3 reads CASSAGRGIRPQHF. The CDR3 DNA, read in part, is TGTGCCAGCAGTGCCGGACGGGGAATCAGGCCC.

To note about this clone: The sequenced fragment ends 3 residues before the CDR3 boundary, so the rest is inferred from the germline J gene. This chain connects TRBV20-1 to TRBJ2-2; 7 bases fit TRBD2. Losses at the gene ends were 5 bases for V and 5 bases for J; bases not matched to a gene: 11. Germline V gene sequence: CDR1 DFQATT, CDR2 SNEGSKA (reference sequence). There are 15 residues in the CDR3. The CDR3 sequence is CSAWGGRPGTGELFF. The CDR3 bases that were read are TGCAGTGCTTGGGGGGGGAGGCCAGGGACCGGGGAG.

Comment on this clone: The read ends 3 residues shy of where the CDR3 ends; the end is completed using the germline J gene. The chain employs TRBV13 and TRBJ2-7, with D perhaps matching TRBD1 (6 bases). The V gene's germline CDR1 is PRHDT and CDR2 FYEKMQ (reference sequence). The CDR3 is made up of 14 amino acids. V was pared by 6 bases and J by 1 base, with 13 bases between. CDR3: CASSPYGQSYEQYF. Partial CDR3 DNA: TGTGCCAGCAGTCCCTACGGACAGTCCTACGAG.

To note about this clone: Coverage ceases 3 residues before the CDR3 finishes, and the germline J gene fills in the end. This rearrangement joins TRBV19 to TRBJ1-5, with a possible D match to TRBD1 (6 bases). V was cut by 9 bases and J by 0 bases, with 12 bases left in between. This CDR3 region has 14 residues. Germline lookup yields CDR1 LNHDA and CDR2 SQIVND (reference sequence). The DNA read from the CDR3 is TGTGCCAGCGAGGGGGACACTAGCAATCAGCCC. Encoded protein: CASEGDTSNQP. The full CDR3 protein is CASEGDTSNQPQHF.

Points on this clone: The read comes to an end 3 residues before the CDR3 does, leaving the germline J gene to fill in the end. V usage is TRBV7-8 and J usage is TRBJ2-7; D gene unclear. Germline-derived CDR1 and CDR2 are SGHVS and FQNEAQ. The CDR3 spans 13 residues. The V and J ends lost 2 bases and 6 bases respectively, with 11 bases between them. The CDR3 here is CASSLKKASEQYF. The CDR3 DNA, read in part, is TGTGCCAGCAGCTTAAAAAAGGCTTCCGAG.

Regarding this clone: The sequence runs out 3 residues before the end of the CDR3; the remainder is reconstructed from the germline J gene. The chain combines TRBV19 with TRBJ2-7; 9 positions match TRBD2. Germline trimming cut 3 bases from V and 3 bases from J; bases unmatched to any gene: 9. There are 16 residues in the CDR3. CDR1 LNHDA and CDR2 SQIVND come from the germline V gene (reference sequence). This CDR3 is CASSMSASGTFYEQYF. The CDR3 DNA, read in part, is TGTGCCAGTAGTATGTCGGCTAGCGGGACTTTCTACGAG.

Points on this clone: The read gets to within 3 residues of the CDR3 end, and the germline J gene fills in the rest. This rearrangement joins TRBV2 to TRBJ2-7; 9 bases are shared with TRBD1. The V segment lost 7 bases and the J segment 5 bases; nucleotides outside the gene matches: 9. The germline gives CDR1 SNHLY, CDR2 FYNNEI. The CDR3 is 14 residues long. Here the CDR3 reads CASKLQGAYNEQYF. Incomplete CDR3 DNA: TGTGCCAGCAAGCTACAGGGGGCGTATAACGAG. The full variable domain, with the rest looked up from reference TRBV2 and TRBJ2-7, is EPEVTQTPSHQVTQMGQEVILRCVPISNHLYFYWYRQILGQKVEFLVSFYNNEISEKSEIFDDQFSVERPDGSNFTLKIRSTKLEDSAMYFCASKLQGAYNEQYFGPGTRLTVT.

As to this clone: The sequenced fragment ends 3 residues before the CDR3 boundary, so the rest is inferred from the germline J gene. The chain links TRBV20-1 to TRBJ2-7, with 10 bases identical to TRBD1. In germline, CDR1 is DFQATT, CDR2 SNEGSKA (reference sequence). This CDR3 is 15 amino acids long. Trimming took 4 bases from V and 0 from J; bases not matched to a gene: 6. The sequenced CDR3 bases are TGCAGTGCTATGGACCGGGACAGGGGCTCCTACGAG. Its protein product is CSAMDRDRGSYE. The entire CDR3 sequence reads CSAMDRDRGSYEQYF.

The covered CDR3 bases are TGTGCCAGCAGTGTTGCGTCCGGGTTCTACGAG. This translates into CASSVASGFYE. The whole CDR3 region reads CASSVASGFYEQYF. The chain uses TRBV2 and TRBJ2-7; no reliable D call. The CDR3 end lies 3 residues beyond the end of the read and is filled in from the germline J gene. Per germline, CDR1 SNHLY and CDR2 FYNNEI. The CDR3 length is 14 residues. With 4 bases removed from V and 3 bases from J, the gap between germline ends came to 13 bases.